This T cell receptor beta chain was recorded in a study of blood T cell repertoires in COVID-19. Across the study: Sources were T cells, B-cell-depleted T cells, or PBMCs; the material itself was cDNA or gDNA.

In its sample, this clone was seen once. In the study's own analysis: Reference gene primer amplification in the assay estimated nucleated cell counts. Repertoires were generated with immunoSEQ multiplex PCR, while TCRdb's copy carries only in-frame clones and drops some. The V and J calls and clone size are taken from that table; D and trimming were inferred from the DNA. The sample comprises just under 350,000 clones, about 93% of which are singletons, and less than 3.5% rests with the top ten. Germline CDR1 MGHDK, CDR2 SYGVNS. V shed 6 bases and J 3 bases; nucleotides not matched to a gene: 5. The CDR3 is 15 amino acids.

The receptor was derived from a woman aged 18-29 years who had recovered from COVID-19. The sequencing sample was made of peripheral blood. The rearrangement joins TRBV25-1 to TRBJ1-6; 7 bases match TRBD1. The CDR3 DNA is TGTGCCAGCAGCGAGGACAGGAGCTATAATTCACCCCTCCACTTT. It codes for CASSEDRSYNSPLHF.